Each of the 20 T cell receptor beta chains below was sequenced from the same sample in a study of shared clonotypes between healthy human individuals. Positive CCR7 selection of CD45RO-negative cells yielded the naive CD8 cells, and terminally differentiated effector memory CD45RA+ cells were excluded. Method: immunoSEQ multiplex PCR; TCRdb's copy keeps in-frame clones and lacks some. The profile covers approximately 2,200,000 clones, with 90% to 95% appearing a single time and more than 1.5% taken by the ten largest. Material for sequencing was naive CD8+ T cells from PBMCs. Receptor source: a young man in good health. Some clones in this sample may be carry-over from other donors' samples.

The chain combines TRBV28 with TRBJ2-7; unclear D gene. The CDR3 is made up of 13 amino acids. Germline V gene sequence: CDR1 MDHEN, CDR2 SYDVKM. The V end was cut by 3 bases, the J end by 3 bases, with 9 bases between. The CDR3 nucleotides are TGTGCCAGCAGTTTTTCAGAGGACTACGAGCAGTACTTC. Protein: CASSFSEDYEQYF. Full variable domain (missing parts from reference TRBV28 and TRBJ2-7): DVKVTQSSRYLVKRTGEKVFLECVQDMDHENMFWYRQDPGLGLRLIYFSYDVKMKEKGDIPEGYSVSREKKERFSLILESASTNQTSMYLCASSFSEDYEQYFGPGTRLTVT.

The V gene is TRBV11-2, the J gene TRBJ1-1; no definite D call. V lost 4 bases and J lost 6, with 15 bases in between. The CDR3 contains 14 residues. The germline gives CDR1 SGHAT, CDR2 FQNNGV. The CDR3 DNA reads as TGTGCCAGCAGCTCACAAATTAGTACCTCTGAAGCTTTCTTT. Translated, it gives CASSSQISTSEAFF.

To note about this clone: The same CDR3 is also encoded by other DNA sequences in this sample. The rearrangement links TRBV5-1 to TRBJ1-1; D call uncertain. This CDR3 is 13 amino acids long. Germline CDR1 is SGHRS and CDR2 is YFSETQ. V was clipped by 1 base and J by 0 bases, with 4 bases between them. The CDR3 DNA is TGCGCCAGCAGCTTGACGGTGAACACTGAAGCTTTCTTT. Translating it yields CASSLTVNTEAFF.

The genes are TRBV27 and TRBJ1-2; no firm D call. This CDR3 has 13 residues. CDR1 MNHEY and CDR2 SMNVEV come from the germline V gene (reference sequence). The V end lost 6 bases, the J end lost 10 bases, and 18 bases lay between the germline ends. The CDR3 DNA reads as TGTGCCAGCAGAGATGGCAGCACCTTCAACTACACCTTC. This sequence encodes CASRDGSTFNYTF.

The chain combines TRBV9 with TRBJ2-3; D not resolved. The CDR3 extends over 14 amino acids. Germline V CDR1 and CDR2: SGDLS, YYNGEE. The ends were cut back, 4 bases at V and 4 bases at J, with 13 bases in the middle. Here the CDR3 DNA reads TGTGCCAGCAGCCCCGGTAATAGGGCAGATACGCAGTATTTT. Its translation is CASSPGNRADTQYF.

V and J are TRBV7-2 and TRBJ2-7; 9 bases are shared with TRBD2. From germline, CDR1 is SGHTA and CDR2 FQGNSA. V was pared by 4 bases and J by 2 bases, with 3 bases of the junction left unmatched. CDR3 length equals 14 residues. This CDR3 is CASSWGGRAYEQYF. CDR3 sequence (DNA): TGTGCCAGCAGCTGGGGCGGGAGGGCCTACGAGCAGTACTTC. The whole variable domain, remainder taken from reference TRBV7-2 and TRBJ2-7, is GAGVSQSPSNKVTEKGKDVELRCDPISGHTALYWYRQSLGQGLEFLIYFQGNSAPDKSGLPSDRFSAERTGGSVSTLTIQRTQQEDSAVYLCASSWGGRAYEQYFGPGTRLTVT.

The chain couples TRBV10-3 to TRBJ2-5, with D possibly being TRBD2 (5 bases). Germline assignment: CDR1 ENHRY and CDR2 SYGVKD. V dropped 6 bases and J dropped 4 bases, with 18 bases sitting between them. This CDR3 is built from 15 residues. The CDR3 loop is CAIRGVGEKGETQYF. The CDR3 DNA follows: TGTGCCATCAGAGGAGTGGGAGAAAAGGGAGAGACCCAGTACTTC.

Here the CDR3 reads CASSLGTSHYEQYF. For the CDR3, the DNA is TGTGCCAGCAGCTTAGGGACTAGCCACTACGAGCAGTACTTC. The rearrangement joins TRBV7-9 to TRBJ2-7, with 8 bases matching TRBD2. The CDR3 length is 14 residues. The ends lost 1 base at V and 3 bases at J; junction bases unmatched: 2. Germline V lookup: CDR1 SEHNR, CDR2 FQNEAQ (reference sequence).

Points on this clone: This sample also contains other DNA sequences that code for the same CDR3. V is TRBV7-3 and J is TRBJ2-7; D is perhaps TRBD1 (6 bases). CDR1 is SGHTA and CDR2 is FQGTGA in the germline V gene. The length of the CDR3 is 13 residues. Between the trimmed V and J ends, which lost 5 bases and 4 bases, there was a span of 12 bases. CDR3 DNA sequence: TGTGCCAGCAGCCCAGGGGCAGGGTACGAGCAGTACTTC. Amino acid sequence: CASSPGAGYEQYF.

The rearrangement joins TRBV29-1 to TRBJ2-5; 8 positions match TRBD1. V lost 3 bases, J lost 2 bases, and 8 bases stayed unmatched. Looked up from germline, CDR1 is SQVTM and CDR2 is ANQGSEA. The CDR3 runs to 15 residues. The CDR3 loop is CSVEVQGAHQETQYF. The CDR3 DNA follows: TGCAGCGTTGAGGTTCAGGGGGCTCATCAAGAGACCCAGTACTTC. The whole variable domain, filled in from reference TRBV29-1 and TRBJ2-5, reads SAVISQKPSRDICQRGTSLTIQCQVDSQVTMMFWYRQQPGQSLTLIATANQGSEATYESGFVIDKFPISRPNLTFSTLTVSNMSPEDSSIYLCSVEVQGAHQETQYFGPGTRLLVL.

This clone showed up just once. This rearrangement joins TRBV11-2 to TRBJ2-3; tentatively, D is TRBD1 or TRBD2 (5 bases each). Per the germline V gene, CDR1 is SGHAT and CDR2 is FQNNGV. The CDR3 totals 17 residues. With 4 bases removed from V and 0 bases from J, the gap between germline ends came to 17 bases. The CDR3 is CASSSPWDEASTDTQYF. The CDR3 DNA reads TGTGCCAGCAGCTCCCCCTGGGACGAGGCTAGCACAGATACGCAGTATTTT.

The chain joins TRBV5-1 to TRBJ2-1; D ambiguous. Trimming shortened V by 4 bases and J by 4 bases, and 3 bases separated the two germline ends. This CDR3 comprises 11 residues. From germline, CDR1 is SGHRS and CDR2 YFSETQ. The CDR3 reads CASSTYNEQFF. As DNA, the CDR3 is TGCGCCAGCAGCACTTACAATGAGCAGTTCTTC.

This chain uses TRBV14 with TRBJ1-3, with 7 bases lining up with TRBD1. This CDR3 contains 16 residues. Germline CDR1 is SGHDN and CDR2 is FVKESK. V shed 1 base, J shed 1 base, and the junction held 4 bases outside the gene matches. The DNA of the CDR3 is TGTGCCAGCAGCCAAGTAATGACAGGGTCTGGAAACACCATATATTTT. Amino acid sequence: CASSQVMTGSGNTIYF.

Written as DNA, the CDR3 is TGCGCCAGCAGTCATTCACAGGGATTTGACACTGAAGCTTTCTTT. Encoded protein: CASSHSQGFDTEAFF. The V call is TRBV5-1, the J call TRBJ1-1, with D possibly being TRBD1 (6 bases). V shed 5 bases and J shed 3 bases, with 17 bases lying between them. Germline values: CDR1 SGHRS, CDR2 YFSETQ. The CDR3 totals 15 residues.

The rearrangement joins TRBV6-1 to TRBJ2-7; 11 bases line up with TRBD2. Germline V gene sequence: CDR1 MNHNS, CDR2 SASEGT. Germline trimming cut 8 bases from V and 3 bases from J; bases unmatched to any gene: 6. The CDR3 is 14 amino acids. CDR3 sequence: CASAGTSGLYEQYF. DNA of the CDR3: TGTGCCAGCGCTGGGACTAGCGGACTCTACGAGCAGTACTTC.

The genes are TRBV28 and TRBJ2-3, with 8 bases matching TRBD1. Germline V CDR1 and CDR2: MDHEN, SYDVKM. Losses at the gene ends were 1 base for V and 5 bases for J; bases not matched to a gene: 8. This CDR3 has 16 residues. In DNA form, the CDR3 reads TGTGCCAGCAGTTTATCCCTTGGACAGGGTGAAGATACGCAGTATTTT. Its protein product is CASSLSLGQGEDTQYF.

The V gene is TRBV10-1, the J gene TRBJ2-2; 7 bases match TRBD2. The ends lost 5 bases at V and 2 bases at J; junction bases unmatched: 8. CDR3 length: 16 amino acids. Germline CDR1 is WNHNN and CDR2 is SYGVQD (reference sequence). Here the CDR3 reads CASSPGLGFNTGELFF. In nucleotides, the CDR3 is TGCGCCAGCAGTCCAGGACTAGGCTTCAACACCGGGGAGCTGTTTTTT.

This clone has a single count. CDR3 coding DNA: TGTGCCAGCAGTCGACAGGGGGCCTACAATGAGCAGTTCTTC. Translated, it gives CASSRQGAYNEQFF. V is TRBV4-2 and J is TRBJ2-1; TRBD1 aligns across 9 bases. Trimming took 6 bases from V and 2 from J; bases not matched to a gene: 2. The CDR3 contains 14 residues. Germline V lookup: CDR1 LGHNA, CDR2 YNFKEQ.

This clone showed up just once. V gene TRBV5-6 combines with J gene TRBJ2-5; no clear D gene. V dropped 2 bases and J dropped 5 bases, with 7 bases sitting between them. CDR1 and CDR2 from the germline V gene are SGHDT and YYEEEE. The CDR3 runs 12 residues. For the CDR3, the DNA is TGTGCCAGCAGCTTATACCGGGAGACCCAGTACTTC. This gives the protein CASSLYRETQYF.

J is TRBJ2-1 and V is TRBV7-9; D not certain. Germline V gene data show CDR1 as SEHNR and CDR2 as FQNEAQ (reference sequence). V lost 5 bases and J 2 bases, leaving 13 bases between the germline ends. The CDR3 consists of 15 residues. The chain's CDR3 is CASSHPKGTYNEQFF. The DNA for the CDR3 is TGTGCCAGCAGCCACCCAAAGGGAACCTACAATGAGCAGTTCTTC.